These 8 T cell receptor beta chains originate from one sample sequenced in a study of T cells in Graves' hyperthyroidism and ophthalmopathy. The CDR3 regions of TCR beta were amplified from RNA transcripts. The TCR CDR3 first-round RT-PCR relied on the HTBI primer set. TCRdb reanalysed the multiplex PCR reads using MiXCR and keeps one entry per CDR3 protein. The sample includes over 350,000 distinct CDR3 sequences, less than 20% seen only once; the top ten take 35% to 45%. Sequenced sample: blood. These receptor sequences come from a man aged 18 to 29 with Graves' ophthalmopathy.

In this sample, this clonotype turned up a few times. The CDR3 sequence: CASSPGRTDNSPLHF. The CDR3 DNA reads TGTGCCAGCTCACCCGGCAGAACCGATAATTCACCCCTCCACTTT. The V call is TRBV18, the J call TRBJ1-6; no definite D call. Trimming pared 3 bases from V and 5 bases from J, leaving 11 bases between. The germline CDR1 and CDR2 sequences are KGHSH and LQKENI. The CDR3 is 15 residues long.

This chain links TRBV7-9 with TRBJ1-2, with TRBD1 as a possible D gene (6 bases). The CDR3 has 15 residues. V was shortened by 0 bases and J by 3 bases, with 11 bases between the two germline ends. Germline CDR1 and CDR2: SEHNR and FQNEAQ (reference sequence). Here the CDR3 reads CASSLAYRVDYGYTF. Written as DNA, the CDR3 is TGTGCCAGCAGCTTAGCCTACAGGGTTGACTATGGCTACACCTTC.

This clonotype was picked up many times. The chain recombines TRBV11-2 with TRBJ2-5; D is uncertain. This CDR3 is 14 amino acids long. Germline-derived CDR1 and CDR2 are SGHAT and FQNNGV. V was pared by 1 base and J by 0 bases, with 6 bases between. CDR3 bases: TGTGCCAGCAGCTTAGGAAACTACCAAGAGACCCAGTACTTC. This gives the protein CASSLGNYQETQYF.

This clonotype was recorded a few times. The chain employs TRBV11-2 and TRBJ1-2; no definite D call. The germline CDR1 and CDR2 sequences are SGHAT and FQNNGV. The CDR3 length is 17 residues. The V end lost 4 bases, the J end lost 0 bases, and 18 bases lay between the germline ends. The CDR3 loop reads CASSSSPGQVPNYGYTF. For the CDR3, the DNA is TGTGCCAGCAGCTCAAGCCCTGGGCAGGTTCCTAACTATGGCTACACCTTC.

The V and J genes are TRBV5-1 and TRBJ1-1; D not resolved. Germline V gene lookup returns CDR1 SGHRS and CDR2 YFSETQ. The CDR3 is 14 residues long. The V end was cut by 0 bases, the J end by 1 base, with 7 bases between. CDR3 region: CASSLVAENTEAFF. The CDR3 DNA is TGCGCCAGCAGCTTGGTGGCCGAGAACACTGAAGCTTTCTTT.

The gene calls are TRBV7-6 and TRBJ1-1; D is ambiguous. Germline-derived CDR1 and CDR2 are SGHVS and FNYEAQ. CDR3 length equals 14 residues. Trimming shortened V by 5 bases and J by 4 bases, and 14 bases separated the two germline ends. CDR3 bases: TGTGCCAGCAGCCCGCAGGACGCTCTCACTGAAGCTTTCTTT. Translating it yields CASSPQDALTEAFF.

The genes are TRBV7-9 and TRBJ1-2; no reliable D call. Per germline, CDR1 SEHNR and CDR2 FQNEAQ (reference sequence). The CDR3 covers 12 residues. With 2 bases removed from V and 4 bases from J, the gap between germline ends came to 5 bases. The CDR3 loop is CASSLSFYGYTF. CDR3 bases: TGTGCCAGCAGCTTATCTTTCTATGGCTACACCTTC.

V usage is TRBV9 and J usage is TRBJ1-5; weak D call: TRBD1 (6 bases). Germline loops: CDR1 SGDLS, CDR2 YYNGEE. Trimming took off 0 bases at V and 3 bases at J, with 10 bases between the two ends. CDR3 length: 15 amino acids. CDR3 nucleotide sequence: TGTGCCAGCAGCGTAGAGGGGGGGGCCAATCAGCCCCAGCATTTT. It encodes CASSVEGGANQPQHF.